The sequence of this T cell receptor beta chain was determined in a study of blood T cells in healthy people across ages. Study background: Template switching captured about one barcoded beta molecule per two T cells.

Using a J-beta primer mix together with a sample-barcoded 5' primer, a second PCR was run for about 6 to 12 cycles. MiXCR, applied by TCRdb to the 5' RACE reads, yields one record per CDR3 protein. This table holds about 1.8 million distinct CDR3 sequences, roughly 52% found once. This clonotype originated in a woman aged 40 to 50 in good health. Sequencing was carried out using blood.

CDR3 DNA sequence: TGTGCCAGCAGCTCCGACAGGGCCCATAGCACAGATACGCAGTATTTT. This sequence encodes CASSSDRAHSTDTQYF. J is TRBJ2-3 and V is TRBV7-2, with 7 bases identical to TRBD1. The CDR3 is 16 amino acids. CDR1 and CDR2 (germline): SGHTA, FQGNSA. V dropped 4 bases and J dropped 0; count of bases not matched to a gene: 7.